This record concerns one TCR beta chain sequence. This clone was counted only a few times. Its antigen is currently not known. Within one base of it there is no much larger clone, and no base qualities were kept. The data were taken from a study of cytotoxic CD8 clonotypes in ibrutinib-treated CLL (dated by TCRdb to about 2021). Regarding the complete study: The cohort was composed of roughly ten relapsed/refractory and around 15 treatment-naive patients; IGHV unmutated status was identified in about 17 patients. Response samples were obtained after a median of roughly 13 months of treatment, with a range of about 6 to 36 months. Cryopreserved peripheral blood mononuclear cells were collected before treatment, at response, and at either disease progression or sustained remission. Longitudinal samples were available for about 30% of the 86 trial participants. Responses were partial in approximately 24 patients and complete in 2; after median around 65 months follow-up, some 15 stayed in remission and 12 progressed. Samples averaged roughly 260,000 productive templates and approximately 100,000 productive rearrangements. Summary of the overall study and its limitations: Lymph node repertoires were not examined, and the timing of sampling was not matched between patients in sustained remission and those whose disease progressed. Clonality increased at ibrutinib response, stayed stable in sustained remission, and fell back toward baseline at progression. Baseline clonality was found to be higher than that of age-matched healthy donors and was strongly correlated with circulating CD8+ T-cell counts. Public clonotypes were found to be uncommon and were observed to contract or remain stable during treatment; the increase in clonality was shown to reflect expansion of private clonotypes at ibrutinib response.

Approximately 2 micrograms of genomic DNA were extracted from cryopreserved PBMCs for TCR beta library preparation. Longitudinal blood samples from CLL patients on ibrutinib monotherapy underwent high-throughput TCR beta sequencing. The patients took part in an open-label, single-center phase 2 trial of ibrutinib monotherapy. Clipping removes 4 bases from V and 5 bases from J, with 6 as the unmatched junction base count. The CDR3 starts with the cysteine, ends with the phenylalanine, and has 14 residues. Only the CDR3 DNA is retained, 42 bases long and in frame from the first base. Taken from the germline V gene (reference sequence), the CDR1 and CDR2 loops are SGHNT and YYREEE. Each clonotype received, on average, 10x coverage in deep resolution sequencing performed on a MiSeq, where the target depth lay between 1 in 1 million and 1 in 200,000 T cells. The immunoSEQ hsTCRB Kit was used to generate the TCR beta libraries. As for the original processing: The data were analyzed with ImmunoSEQ Analyzer and ImmunoSEQ Data Assistant, and V, D and J gene assignments followed IMGT definitions. Clonality, which ranges from 0 to 1, was calculated by subtracting the normalized Shannon entropy of productive rearrangement frequencies from one. Only overrepresented clonotypes making up at least 0.05% of the repertoire of each patient were included in the public clonotype analysis. About a dozen repertoires from age-matched healthy donors, obtained from immuneACCESS, served as clonality controls. Drawn from immuneACCESS, this table holds only the in-frame rearrangements with V and J called that TCRdb kept. Clones are partly lost; checked studies trace under half to an unresolved V gene and leave the rest unexplained. D and trimming were read from the DNA, whereas the V and J calls and clone size are those reported in that table. The sample table lists approximately 24,000 clones, about four fifths of them with a count of one. The ten largest clones capture more than 7% of the sample.

This clonotype originated in a human donor with chronic lymphocytic leukemia. The chain was built from TRBV5-4 and TRBJ2-7, with 10 central nucleotides matching TRBD2. Sequenced material: PBMCs, taken before ibrutinib treatment. The CDR3 protein is CASSAASGSNEQYF. The sequence in DNA is TGTGCCAGCAGCGCCGCTAGCGGGAGTAACGAGCAGTACTTC.